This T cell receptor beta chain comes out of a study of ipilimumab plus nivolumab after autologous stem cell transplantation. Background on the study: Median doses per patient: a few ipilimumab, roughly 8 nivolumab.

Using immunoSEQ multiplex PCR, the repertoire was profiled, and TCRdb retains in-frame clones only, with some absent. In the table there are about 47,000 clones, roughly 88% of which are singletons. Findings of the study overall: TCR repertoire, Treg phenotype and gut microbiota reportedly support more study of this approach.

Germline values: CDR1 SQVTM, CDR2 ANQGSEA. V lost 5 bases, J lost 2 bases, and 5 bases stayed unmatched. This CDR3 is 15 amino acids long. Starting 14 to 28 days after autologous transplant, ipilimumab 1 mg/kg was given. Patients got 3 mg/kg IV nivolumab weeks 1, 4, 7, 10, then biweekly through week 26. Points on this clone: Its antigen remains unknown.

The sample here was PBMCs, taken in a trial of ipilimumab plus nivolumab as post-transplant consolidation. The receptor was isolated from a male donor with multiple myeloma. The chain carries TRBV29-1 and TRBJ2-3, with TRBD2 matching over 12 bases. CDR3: CSVPGLAGNTDTQYF. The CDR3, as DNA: TGCAGCGTTCCCGGACTAGCGGGGAACACAGATACGCAGTATTTT.